A single sample gave rise to the 24 T cell receptor beta chains below, sequenced in a study of blood T cell repertoires in COVID-19. Some clones are missing from TCRdb's copy, which holds only in-frame ones; the method was immunoSEQ multiplex PCR. Of 210,000 or so clones in the sample, about 90% were seen once. The material sequenced was peripheral blood. These receptors all stem from a man between 50 and 59 years old with acute or convalescent COVID-19.

The J gene is TRBJ1-1, the V gene TRBV29-1, with unresolved D. The CDR3 totals 12 residues. Germline V gene data show CDR1 as SQVTM and CDR2 as ANQGSEA. Trimming took 1 base from V and 6 from J, leaving 9 bases between them. The DNA for the CDR3 is TGCAGCGTTGAAGGAGGATGGTCTGAAGCTTTCTTT. Its translation: CSVEGGWSEAFF.

This clone was found a few times. Written as DNA, the CDR3 is TGTGCCAGCAGCTACATGGGCCTACTCTTCTACGAGCAGTACGTC. It encodes CASSYMGLLFYEQYV. The V call is TRBV4-2, the J call TRBJ2-7; D unclear. The V end lost 5 bases, the J end lost 3 bases, and 17 bases lay between the germline ends. The CDR3 spans 15 residues. The germline V gene encodes CDR1 LGHNA and CDR2 YNFKEQ.

V and J are TRBV6-5 and TRBJ2-3, with D unclear. V was shortened by 3 bases and J by 6 bases, with 10 bases between the two germline ends. The CDR3 covers 13 residues. Looked up from germline, CDR1 is MNHEY and CDR2 is SVGAGI. CDR3: CASSYPLSDTQYF. The DNA of the CDR3 is TGTGCCAGCAGTTATCCCCTCTCGGATACGCAGTATTTT.

The CDR3 here is CASRQGQGTPYEQYV. CDR3 coding DNA: TGTGCCAGCAGACAGGGACAGGGGACTCCCTACGAGCAGTACGTC. The chain uses TRBV28 and TRBJ2-7, with 10 bases fitting TRBD1. Germline V CDR1 and CDR2: MDHEN, SYDVKM. The CDR3 totals 15 residues. Trimming took 6 bases from V and 2 from J; bases not matched to a gene: 7.

The chain joins TRBV19 to TRBJ1-2; 8 bases map to TRBD1. The CDR3 totals 13 residues. Germline V gene sequence: CDR1 LNHDA, CDR2 SQIVND (reference sequence). V shed 10 bases, J shed 4 bases, and the junction held 8 bases outside the gene matches. The CDR3 loop is CATPGQALYGYTF. CDR3 nucleotides: TGTGCCACCCCGGGACAGGCCCTCTATGGCTACACCTTC.

The chain couples TRBV7-9 to TRBJ1-6, with D uncertain. This CDR3 spans 14 amino acids. CDR1 and CDR2 from the germline V gene are SEHNR and FQNEAQ (reference sequence). V was cut by 1 base and J by 9 bases, with 10 bases left in between. The CDR3 DNA follows: TGTGCCAGCAGCTTAGGCGGGCACGGTTCACCCCTCCACTTT. Translated: CASSLGGHGSPLHF.

The chain couples TRBV3-1 (or the pseudogene TRBV3-2) to TRBJ2-1, with D unresolved. The CDR3 is made up of 15 amino acids. The germline V and J ends were trimmed by 0 bases and 2 bases, with 8 bases remaining between them. Germline-derived CDR1 and CDR2 are LGHDT and YNNKEL (reference sequence). CDR3 nucleotide sequence: TGTGCCAGCAGCCAAGATCTAGTAGCCTACAATGAGCAGTTCTTC. This codes for CASSQDLVAYNEQFF.

The chain carries TRBV11-2 and TRBJ2-1; D is uncertain. Trimming removed 0 bases from V and 0 bases from J, with 9 bases in between. CDR3 length: 16 residues. Germline lookup yields CDR1 SGHAT and CDR2 FQNNGV. CDR3 protein: CASSLDFVSSYNEQFF. The CDR3 nucleotides are TGTGCCAGCAGCTTAGATTTCGTGAGCTCCTACAATGAGCAGTTCTTC. The full variable domain, its missing parts supplied by reference TRBV11-2 and TRBJ2-1, is EAGVAQSPRYKIIEKRQSVAFWCNPISGHATLYWYQQILGQGPKLLIQFQNNGVVDDSQLPKDRFSAERLKGVDSTLKIQPAKLEDSAVYLCASSLDFVSSYNEQFFGPGTRLTVL.

The CDR3 protein is CASSSPDNTESPLHF. The CDR3, as DNA: TGTGCCAGCAGCTCTCCCGACAACACGGAATCACCCCTCCACTTT. This chain joins TRBV5-6 and TRBJ1-6; D remains unclear. The V and J ends lost 3 bases and 10 bases respectively, with 17 bases between them. Per germline, CDR1 SGHDT and CDR2 YYEEEE. There are 15 residues in the CDR3.

The rearrangement links TRBV9 to TRBJ2-1, with 9 bases identical to TRBD2. CDR1 and CDR2 (germline): SGDLS, YYNGEE. The CDR3 has 16 amino acids. J lost 9 bases, V lost 0 bases, and 10 bases had no gene match. DNA for the CDR3: TGTGCCAGCAGCGTAGGGGCGGGAGGGGGTGGCGGTGAGCAGTTCTTC. It is translated as CASSVGAGGGGGEQFF.

J is TRBJ2-1 and V is TRBV5-4, with 13 positions matching TRBD2. The CDR3 has 16 residues. The V and J ends lost 0 bases and 14 bases, in that order; junction bases with no gene match: 11. Germline V gene lookup returns CDR1 SGHNT and CDR2 YYREEE (reference sequence). CDR3 in amino acids: CASSLGLGTSGISEFF. The CDR3 bases are TGTGCCAGCAGCTTGGGTTTAGGGACTAGCGGGATCTCGGAGTTCTTC. Supplemented by reference TRBV5-4 and TRBJ2-1, the full variable domain reads ETGVTQSPTHLIKTRGQQVTLRCSSQSGHNTVSWYQQALGQGPQFIFQYYREEENGRGNFPPRFSGLQFPNYSSELNVNALELDDSALYLCASSLGLGTSGISEFFGPGTRLTVL.

This rearrangement joins TRBV5-1 to TRBJ2-7; D is ambiguous. The germline V gene encodes CDR1 SGHRS and CDR2 YFSETQ. There are 14 residues in the CDR3. V lost 1 base and J 5 bases, leaving 13 bases between the germline ends. The DNA for the CDR3 is TGCGCCAGCAGCTTGCGGTCAGGTGTGGACGAGCAGTACTTC. The encoded protein is CASSLRSGVDEQYF.

The chain combines TRBV18 with TRBJ1-2, with 7 bases that match TRBD1. This CDR3 has 16 amino acids. Germline lookup yields CDR1 KGHSH and CDR2 LQKENI. V shed 4 bases, J shed 5 bases, and the junction held 13 bases outside the gene matches. CDR3 region: CASSLESTGVTYGYTF. CDR3 bases: TGTGCCAGCTCACTAGAGAGTACAGGGGTAACATATGGCTACACCTTC.

The rearrangement joins TRBV27 to TRBJ2-3; 10 positions match TRBD2. J gave up 0 bases and V 6 bases, and 3 bases lay outside the gene matches. Germline V gene lookup returns CDR1 MNHEY and CDR2 SMNVEV (reference sequence). This CDR3 comprises 15 residues. CDR3: CASSPLAGSTDTQYF. The CDR3 DNA reads as TGTGCCAGCAGCCCACTAGCGGGGAGCACAGATACGCAGTATTTT.

J is TRBJ1-2 and V is TRBV28; maybe TRBD1 (5 bases). V dropped 5 bases and J dropped 0 bases, with 16 bases sitting between them. CDR1 is MDHEN and CDR2 is SYDVKM in the germline V gene. The CDR3 extends over 16 amino acids. CDR3 region: CASSGDETAPNYGYTF. In DNA form, the CDR3 reads TGTGCCAGCAGTGGGGATGAGACAGCCCCTAACTATGGCTACACCTTC.

The chain recombines TRBV18 with TRBJ2-1; 9 nucleotides agree with TRBD2. The germline gives CDR1 KGHSH, CDR2 LQKENI. V shed 3 bases and J 6 bases; nucleotides not matched to a gene: 0. The length of the CDR3 is 13 residues. DNA for the CDR3: TGTGCCAGCTCACCGGGACTAGCCAATGAGCAGTTCTTC. This translates into CASSPGLANEQFF. Full variable domain (remainder filled in from reference TRBV18 and TRBJ2-1): NAGVMQNPRHLVRRRGQEARLRCSPMKGHSHVYWYRQLPEEGLKFMVYLQKENIIDESGMPKERFSAEFPKEGPSILRIQQVVRGDSAAYFCASSPGLANEQFFGPGTRLTVL.

The genes are TRBV7-2 and TRBJ1-2, with no clear D. V was shortened by 4 bases and J by 0 bases, with 9 bases between the two germline ends. CDR1 and CDR2 (germline): SGHTA, FQGNSA. The CDR3 is made up of 14 amino acids. Here the CDR3 reads CASSSSHTNYGYTF. CDR3 nucleotides: TGTGCCAGCAGCTCCTCACACACTAACTATGGCTACACCTTC. The variable domain in full, completed from reference TRBV7-2 and TRBJ1-2, reads GAGVSQSPSNKVTEKGKDVELRCDPISGHTALYWYRQSLGQGLEFLIYFQGNSAPDKSGLPSDRFSAERTGGSVSTLTIQRTQQEDSAVYLCASSSSHTNYGYTFGSGTRLTVV.

Comment on this clone: The same CDR3 arises from other DNA sequences in this sample as well. The chain joins TRBV20-1 to TRBJ1-1; D is undetermined. Germline CDR1 and CDR2: DFQATT and SNEGSKA (reference sequence). The CDR3 length is 11 residues. Trimming pared 0 bases from V and 5 bases from J, leaving 4 bases between. In nucleotides, the CDR3 is TGCAGTGCTAGAGATTATACTGAAGCTTTCTTT. Its translation is CSARDYTEAFF.

The rearrangement links TRBV4-2 to TRBJ1-2, with TRBD1 as a possible D gene (5 bases). Germline V gene sequence: CDR1 LGHNA, CDR2 YNFKEQ. The CDR3 contains 15 residues. Trimming removed 4 bases at V and 7 bases at J, with 19 bases between. CDR3 coding DNA: TGTGCCAGCAGCCCCGGTCCAGGGATCGCTGGTGGCTACACCTTC. It translates to CASSPGPGIAGGYTF.

The chain recombines TRBV7-2 with TRBJ2-5, with TRBD1 matching 12 bases. This CDR3 spans 17 amino acids. V shed 1 base and J 5 bases; nucleotides not matched to a gene: 8. Germline assignment: CDR1 SGHTA and CDR2 FQGNSA. This chain's CDR3 is CASSLVPGTGGAETQYF. The CDR3 nucleotides are TGTGCCAGCAGCTTAGTTCCCGGGACAGGGGGCGCGGAGACCCAGTACTTC.

This chain connects TRBV30 to TRBJ1-1; D possibly corresponds to TRBD1 (5 bases). The V and J ends lost 0 bases and 5 bases respectively, with 10 bases between them. Germline-derived CDR1 and CDR2 are GTSNPN and SVGIG (reference sequence). CDR3 size: 13 residues. The CDR3 bases are TGTGCCTGGAGTGTTAGCAGGGTGACTGAAGCTTTCTTT. This gives the protein CAWSVSRVTEAFF.

The chain carries TRBV10-1 and TRBJ1-3, with D uncertain. Germline V CDR1 and CDR2: WNHNN, SYGVQD (reference sequence). The CDR3 sequence is 15 residues long. V shed 6 bases and J shed 0 bases, with 12 bases lying between them. The CDR3 DNA reads TGCGCCAGCAGGCCCCAGGATCTCTCTGGAAACACCATATATTTT. Translating gives CASRPQDLSGNTIYF.

The rearrangement uses TRBV5-4 and TRBJ1-6, with D tentatively TRBD1 (6 bases). Per the germline V gene, CDR1 is SGHNT and CDR2 is YYREEE (reference sequence). This CDR3 contains 15 residues. V was cut by 2 bases and J by 5 bases, with 11 bases left in between. The CDR3 DNA follows: TGTGCCAGCAGCTTTGACAGGATGAATAATTCACCCCTCCACTTT. Translation: CASSFDRMNNSPLHF.

The chain couples TRBV5-6 to TRBJ1-2; 9 nucleotides agree with TRBD1. The CDR3 length is 17 residues. Germline V CDR1 and CDR2: SGHDT, YYEEEE. The V and J ends lost 1 base and 7 bases, in that order; junction bases with no gene match: 14. The CDR3 sequence: CASSLITGTGRWGGYTF. In nucleotides, the CDR3 is TGTGCCAGCAGCTTGATTACCGGGACAGGGCGCTGGGGTGGCTACACCTTC.